This passage covers 29 T cell receptor beta chains from one sample sequenced in a study of CXCR3-negative and CXCR3-positive naive CD8 T cells (dated by TCRdb to between 2017 and 2020). Sequencing took place on a NextSeq 550. The Human TCR Profiling Kit (MiLaboratory) was used to prepare UMI-labeled 5' RACE TRB cDNA libraries. After TCRdb reprocessed the reads, each CDR3 protein sequence was kept as one row, without DNA. The table for this sample shows some 99,000 distinct CDR3 sequences. Approximately 0.99% of the sample is held by the ten biggest clonotypes. Overall results and qualifications from the work: Compared with CXCR3-negative naive cells, CXCR3-positive naive cells had TRB CDR3s with higher hydrophobicity (lower Kidera factor 4), lower energy, and higher strength and volume indices.

Antigens of these TCRs are unknown. What was sequenced was naive CXCR3+ CD8+ T cells from blood. According to the study, the label for this sample's cell subset or site signals: CD45RO-CCR7+CD27+CD95- naive CD8+ T cells expressing CXCR3 (TNR3+). Source of these receptors: a human donor in good health. Some clones in this sample may be carry-over from other donors' samples.

The chain has TRBV30 and TRBJ2-7; as DNA is missing, the TRBD1 call by TCRdb cannot be tested. Germline CDR1 reads GTSNPN; CDR2 reads SVGIG (reference sequence). The CDR3 spans 19 residues. The CDR3 reads CAWRSPWEPGGRVDYEQYF.

This chain connects TRBV7-9 to TRBJ2-5; TCRdb proposes TRBD1, but this gene call is untestable without DNA. From germline, CDR1 is SEHNR and CDR2 FQNEAQ (reference sequence). There are 12 residues in the CDR3. CDR3 sequence: CASRPQGETQYF.

The CDR3 reads CATSDRTSGRLDEQYF. The gene calls are TRBV24-1 and TRBJ2-7; lacking DNA, the TRBD2 call made by TCRdb goes unchecked. The V gene's germline CDR1 is KGHDR and CDR2 SFDVKD. The CDR3 contains 16 residues.

This chain uses TRBV7-9 with TRBJ2-3; TCRdb names TRBD1, which stays unverified in the absence of DNA. The CDR3 contains 15 residues. CDR1 and CDR2 from the germline V gene are SEHNR and FQNEAQ (reference sequence). CDR3 loop: CASSGTGGAEDTQYF.

This chain connects TRBV5-5 to TRBJ2-7; the TRBD2 assignment by TCRdb is unverifiable without DNA. The CDR3 sequence is 15 residues long. CDR1 and CDR2 from the germline V gene are SGHKS and YYEKEE (reference sequence). The chain's CDR3 is CASSLLGEPTYEQYF.

V gene TRBV7-8 combines with J gene TRBJ2-3; lacking DNA, the TRBD2 call made by TCRdb goes unchecked. The CDR3 is 13 amino acids. Germline values: CDR1 SGHVS, CDR2 FQNEAQ. The CDR3 here is CASSSDLPDTQYF.

CDR3 in amino acids: CASNVGANVLTF. The chain carries TRBV6-1 and TRBJ2-6. This CDR3 contains 12 residues. CDR1 and CDR2 (germline): MNHNS, SASEGT.

The chain combines TRBV29-1 with TRBJ1-4; TCRdb's D call of TRBD1 is untestable without DNA. CDR1 and CDR2 from the germline V gene are SQVTM and ANQGSEA. This CDR3 spans 13 amino acids. CDR3 loop: CSVADRWDERLFF.

The genes are TRBV29-1 and TRBJ1-2; TCRdb indicates TRBD1, and absent DNA this call remains unverified. The CDR3 is 16 residues long. From germline, CDR1 is SQVTM and CDR2 ANQGSEA. CDR3: CSVEAGTGMGRDGYTF.

The rearrangement joins TRBV4-2 to TRBJ2-1; lacking DNA, the TRBD2 call made by TCRdb goes unchecked. Germline values: CDR1 LGHNA, CDR2 YNFKEQ. This CDR3 region has 17 residues. The CDR3 reads CASSQGIAGGAVDEQFF.

The chain carries TRBV6-4 and TRBJ2-1. Per germline, CDR1 MRHNA and CDR2 SNTAGT. This CDR3 contains 15 residues. CDR3 amino acids: CASSITEASYNEQFF.

The rearrangement joins TRBV6-7 to TRBJ2-2; TCRdb's D gene call, TRBD1, goes unchecked for lack of DNA. TRBV6-7 carries the ORF label, with uncertain function. This CDR3 has 15 residues. The CDR3 reads CASSYSYRVNGELFF.

CDR3 loop: CSVVLYGGVNEQYF. This chain connects TRBV29-1 to TRBJ2-7; the D gene TCRdb calls, TRBD1, cannot be checked with no DNA. Germline V CDR1 and CDR2: SQVTM, ANQGSEA. This CDR3 has 14 amino acids.

The chain has TRBV2 and TRBJ2-7; TCRdb names TRBD1, which stays unverified in the absence of DNA. Germline values: CDR1 SNHLY, CDR2 FYNNEI. The CDR3 runs to 15 residues. CDR3 in amino acids: CASRPGATISYEQYF.

This rearrangement joins TRBV7-9 to TRBJ1-4. Germline V gene sequence: CDR1 SEHNR, CDR2 FQNEAQ (reference sequence). This CDR3 region has 16 residues. The chain's CDR3 is CASSLGPETTNEKLFF.

V and J are TRBV7-9 and TRBJ2-1; the TCRdb call, TRBD2, lacks DNA for checking. This CDR3 spans 17 amino acids. CDR1 and CDR2 (germline): SEHNR, FQNEAQ (reference sequence). CDR3 sequence reads: CASSTSRTSGGAYEQFF. Full variable domain (remainder filled in from reference TRBV7-9 and TRBJ2-1): DTGVSQNPRHKITKRGQNVTFRCDPISEHNRLYWYRQTLGQGPEFLTYFQNEAQLEKSRLLSDRFSAERPKGSFSTLEIQRTEQGDSAMYLCASSTSRTSGGAYEQFFGPGTRLTVL.

The chain couples TRBV29-1 to TRBJ2-7; the D call from TCRdb, TRBD2, cannot be confirmed without DNA. This CDR3 has 13 amino acids. Germline lookup yields CDR1 SQVTM and CDR2 ANQGSEA. This chain's CDR3 is CSLKDPASYEQYF.

The gene calls are TRBV6-2 or TRBV6-3 and TRBJ2-2. The CDR3 length is 11 residues. Germline CDR1 is MNHEY and CDR2 is SVGEGT. CDR3 region: CASSYLGELFF.

The V call is TRBV7-2, the J call TRBJ1-6; with no DNA, the TCRdb D assignment of TRBD1 cannot be verified. This CDR3 is 16 amino acids long. Germline V CDR1 and CDR2: SGHTA, FQGNSA. The CDR3 spells CASSQTPDRVNSPLHF.

The chain's CDR3 is CASSAKGTGDEQYF. This chain connects TRBV7-3 to TRBJ2-7; lacking DNA, the TRBD1 call made by TCRdb goes unchecked. CDR1 is SGHTA and CDR2 is FQGTGA in the germline V gene. The CDR3 consists of 14 residues.

This chain joins TRBV28 and TRBJ2-7. CDR1 MDHEN and CDR2 SYDVKM come from the germline V gene. The CDR3 spans 12 residues. The CDR3 region is CASSPLTYEQYF.

CDR3 protein: CSVVGGADSSYEQYF. The genes are TRBV29-1 and TRBJ2-7; the D call from TCRdb, TRBD1, cannot be confirmed without DNA. This CDR3 comprises 15 residues. CDR1 is SQVTM and CDR2 is ANQGSEA in the germline V gene.

This chain joins TRBV6-4 and TRBJ2-2. CDR1 and CDR2 (germline): MRHNA, SNTAGT. The CDR3 extends over 13 amino acids. The CDR3 loop is CASSEFSTGELFF.

The rearrangement joins TRBV14 to TRBJ1-1; TCRdb's assignment of TRBD1 cannot be checked, as there is no DNA. Germline CDR1 and CDR2: SGHDN and FVKESK. The length of the CDR3 is 17 residues. Here the CDR3 reads CASSQDQGGRVNTEAFF.

The rearrangement links TRBV5-1 to TRBJ1-1; there is no DNA to check the TCRdb D call of TRBD1. This CDR3 has 17 residues. Looked up from germline, CDR1 is SGHRS and CDR2 is YFSETQ. The CDR3 reads CASSSGQGARGYTEAFF. The full variable domain, with the rest looked up from reference TRBV5-1 and TRBJ1-1, is KAGVTQTPRYLIKTRGQQVTLSCSPISGHRSVSWYQQTPGQGLQFLFEYFSETQRNKGNFPGRFSGRQFSNSRSEMNVSTLELGDSALYLCASSSGQGARGYTEAFFGQGTRLTVV.

V is TRBV6-5 and J is TRBJ2-7; TCRdb's D gene call, TRBD1, goes unchecked for lack of DNA. Per the germline V gene, CDR1 is MNHEY and CDR2 is SVGAGI. CDR3 size: 14 residues. The CDR3: CASSITGDSYEQYF.

The chain combines TRBV12-3 or TRBV12-4 with TRBJ2-1; TCRdb indicates TRBD2, and absent DNA this call remains unverified. The CDR3 contains 16 residues. Here the CDR3 reads CASSPWHIAGGYEQFF.

The chain joins TRBV6-2 or TRBV6-3 to TRBJ2-1; TCRdb proposes TRBD1, but this gene call is untestable without DNA. The CDR3 consists of 14 residues. Germline CDR1 MNHEY, CDR2 SVGEGT. The CDR3 is CASLEGETYNEQFF.

This chain connects TRBV13 to TRBJ2-6; TCRdb picks TRBD1, but there is no DNA to check that call. The CDR3 is 18 residues long. Per the germline V gene, CDR1 is PRHDT and CDR2 is FYEKMQ (reference sequence). This chain's CDR3 is CASSYWTGLVSGANVLTF.